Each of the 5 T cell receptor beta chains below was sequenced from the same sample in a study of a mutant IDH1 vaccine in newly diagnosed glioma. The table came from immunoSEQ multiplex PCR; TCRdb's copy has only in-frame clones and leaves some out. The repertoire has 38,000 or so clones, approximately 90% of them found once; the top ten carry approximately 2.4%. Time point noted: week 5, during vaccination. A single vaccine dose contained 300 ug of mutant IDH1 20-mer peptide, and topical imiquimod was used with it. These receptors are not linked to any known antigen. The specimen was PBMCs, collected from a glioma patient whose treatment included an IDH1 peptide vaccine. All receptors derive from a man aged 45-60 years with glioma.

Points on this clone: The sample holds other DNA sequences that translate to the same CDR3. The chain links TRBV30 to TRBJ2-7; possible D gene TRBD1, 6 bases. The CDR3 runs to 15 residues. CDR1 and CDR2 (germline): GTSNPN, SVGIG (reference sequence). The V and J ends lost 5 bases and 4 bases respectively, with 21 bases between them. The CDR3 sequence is CAWATPLGHLYEQYF. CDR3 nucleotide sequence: TGTGCCTGGGCTACACCGTTGGGACACTTATACGAGCAGTACTTC.

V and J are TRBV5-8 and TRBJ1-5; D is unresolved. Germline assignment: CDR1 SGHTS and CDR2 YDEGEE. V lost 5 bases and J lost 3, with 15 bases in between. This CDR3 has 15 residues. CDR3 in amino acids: CASRPEIGDNQPQHF. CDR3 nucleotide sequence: TGTGCCAGCAGACCCGAAATCGGGGACAATCAGCCCCAGCATTTT.

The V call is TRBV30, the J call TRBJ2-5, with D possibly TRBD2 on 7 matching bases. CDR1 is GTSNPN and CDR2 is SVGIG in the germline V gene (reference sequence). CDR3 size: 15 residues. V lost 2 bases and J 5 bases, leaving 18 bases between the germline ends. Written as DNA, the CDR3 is TGTGCCTGGAGTCTGGGCGGGGGTCAGGGGGAGACCCAGTACTTC. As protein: CAWSLGGGQGETQYF.

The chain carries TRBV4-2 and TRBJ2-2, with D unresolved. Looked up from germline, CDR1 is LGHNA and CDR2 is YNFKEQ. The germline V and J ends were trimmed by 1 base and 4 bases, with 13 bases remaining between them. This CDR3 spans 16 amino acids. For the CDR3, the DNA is TGTGCCAGCAGCCAAGTAATGACACCCACCACCGGGGAGCTGTTTTTT. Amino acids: CASSQVMTPTTGELFF.

CDR3 loop: CASSQAPPKVYNEQFF. CDR3 nucleotide sequence: TGCGCCAGCAGCCAAGCTCCACCAAAGGTTTACAATGAGCAGTTCTTC. V gene TRBV4-1 combines with J gene TRBJ2-1; D gene ambiguous. The germline V and J ends were trimmed by 1 base and 4 bases, with 14 bases remaining between them. The CDR3 runs 16 residues. CDR1 and CDR2 from the germline V gene are MGHRA and YSYEKL.